Listed here are 15 T cell receptor beta chains from one sample, sequenced in a study of siplizumab effects on memory and regulatory T cells. Clones were read by immunoSEQ multiplex PCR, and TCRdb kept only the in-frame ones, dropping some. The repertoire consists of 92,000 or so clones, with 80% to 90% occurring once and the leading ten covering roughly 15%. Sequenced: CD4+ T cells sorted from blood. All receptors derive from a human donor in good health.

This rearrangement joins TRBV7-9 to TRBJ2-3; D uncertain. The CDR3 runs 15 residues. V lost 5 bases and J lost 1, with 13 bases in between. Germline CDR1 is SEHNR and CDR2 is FQNEAQ (reference sequence). CDR3 sequence: CASSRMRGGTDTQYF. DNA of the CDR3: TGTGCCAGCAGCCGGATGCGCGGAGGCACAGATACGCAGTATTTT.

V is TRBV29-1 and J is TRBJ2-7; unclear D gene. Per the germline V gene, CDR1 is SQVTM and CDR2 is ANQGSEA. V was cut by 6 bases and J by 6 bases, with 15 bases left in between. The CDR3 runs to 12 residues. The CDR3 DNA follows: TGCAGCGTCGGTGAACCTACGAGCGAGCAGTACTTC. Its protein product is CSVGEPTSEQYF.

The chain recombines TRBV7-8 with TRBJ1-4; D is ambiguous. The CDR3 loop spans 14 amino acids. From germline, CDR1 is SGHVS and CDR2 FQNEAQ. V shed 1 base and J shed 7 bases, with 10 bases lying between them. CDR3 DNA sequence: TGTGCCAGCAGCTTAGTTAGGGAAGGTGAAAAACTGTTTTTT. It is translated as CASSLVREGEKLFF.

The chain carries TRBV9 and TRBJ2-3; TRBD2 matches 15 bases. CDR3 length: 18 residues. Germline V lookup: CDR1 SGDLS, CDR2 YYNGEE. The J segment lost 3 bases and the V segment lost 0 bases, leaving 5 bases of the junction unmatched. CDR3 protein: CASSVELGLAGGTDTQYF. DNA of the CDR3: TGTGCCAGCAGCGTAGAACTGGGACTAGCGGGAGGTACAGATACGCAGTATTTT.

This clone showed up just once. The chain is built from TRBV25-1 and TRBJ2-1; 9 nucleotides line up with TRBD2. With V trimmed by 4 bases and J by 3 bases, 4 bases remained unmatched. In germline, CDR1 is MGHDK, CDR2 SYGVNS. The CDR3 totals 15 residues. CDR3 sequence reads: CASSAAGGGYNEQFF. CDR3 nucleotide sequence: TGTGCCAGCAGTGCAGCGGGAGGCGGCTACAATGAGCAGTTCTTC.

This clone was seen more than once but under ten times. The rearrangement joins TRBV14 to TRBJ2-3, with TRBD2 as a possible D gene (6 bases). Germline V CDR1 and CDR2: SGHDN, FVKESK. The V end lost 0 bases, the J end lost 4 bases, and 11 bases lay between the germline ends. The CDR3 sequence is 15 residues long. CDR3 loop: CASSQDVQRADTQYF. For the CDR3, the DNA is TGTGCCAGCAGCCAAGATGTACAGCGGGCAGATACGCAGTATTTT.

The chain uses TRBV4-2 and TRBJ2-1, with 11 bases that match TRBD2. The CDR3 totals 16 residues. CDR1 and CDR2 (germline): LGHNA, YNFKEQ. J lost 12 bases, V lost 0 bases, and 10 bases had no gene match. Here the CDR3 reads CASSQEGGLAARGQFF. The CDR3 bases are TGTGCCAGCAGCCAAGAGGGGGGACTAGCGGCCCGGGGGCAGTTCTTC.

The chain has TRBV2 and TRBJ2-2, with 10 bases lining up with TRBD2. V lost 4 bases to trimming and J lost 6 bases; unmatched junction nucleotides: 5. The CDR3 totals 15 residues. Germline V gene data show CDR1 as SNHLY and CDR2 as FYNNEI. The CDR3 here is CASSGNLAGAGELFF. The DNA of the CDR3 is TGTGCCAGCAGTGGGAACCTAGCGGGAGCCGGGGAGCTGTTTTTT. The full variable domain, in which reference TRBV2 and TRBJ2-2 provide the parts outside the CDR3, is EPEVTQTPSHQVTQMGQEVILRCVPISNHLYFYWYRQILGQKVEFLVSFYNNEISEKSEIFDDQFSVERPDGSNFTLKIRSTKLEDSAMYFCASSGNLAGAGELFFGEGSRLTVL.

The CDR3 DNA sequence: TGTGCCAGTACCAATATTCGACAGGGTTCCACAGATACGCAGTATTTT. Translation: CASTNIRQGSTDTQYF. V gene TRBV19 combines with J gene TRBJ2-3, with TRBD1 identical over 7 bases. CDR3 size: 16 residues. With V trimmed by 7 bases and J by 2 bases, 12 bases remained unmatched. Germline V lookup: CDR1 LNHDA, CDR2 SQIVND (reference sequence). Filled out from reference TRBV19 and TRBJ2-3, the complete variable domain reads DGGITQSPKYLFRKEGQNVTLSCEQNLNHDAMYWYRQDPGQGLRLIYYSQIVNDFQKGDIAEGYSVSREKKESFPLTVTSAQKNPTAFYLCASTNIRQGSTDTQYFGPGTRLTVL.

The V call is TRBV9, the J call TRBJ1-1, with D hard to call. This CDR3 spans 14 amino acids. The V and J ends lost 4 bases and 2 bases respectively, with 12 bases between them. Germline V lookup: CDR1 SGDLS, CDR2 YYNGEE. CDR3 region: CASSLRVANTEAFF. DNA for the CDR3: TGTGCCAGCAGCCTCCGGGTCGCCAACACTGAAGCTTTCTTT.

This chain uses TRBV6-1 with TRBJ1-1, with D maybe TRBD1 (5 bases). Germline CDR1 is MNHNS and CDR2 is SASEGT. The V end was cut by 2 bases, the J end by 0 bases, with 16 bases between. This CDR3 is built from 17 residues. The CDR3 DNA reads as TGTGCCAGCAGTGAAAAGGTCCTCGGGGCCGTGAACACTGAAGCTTTCTTT. Its protein is CASSEKVLGAVNTEAFF.

This clone was detected a few times. This chain uses TRBV7-9 with TRBJ2-7; 13 bases agree with TRBD2. The V gene's germline CDR1 is SEHNR and CDR2 FQNEAQ (reference sequence). Germline trimming cut 4 bases from V and 4 bases from J; bases unmatched to any gene: 4. This CDR3 has 15 residues. The DNA of the CDR3 is TGTGCCAGCAGCTCAACTAGCGGGAGGGCTTACGAGCAGTACTTC. Its translation: CASSSTSGRAYEQYF.

The chain couples TRBV19 to TRBJ2-1; 7 positions match TRBD1. J gave up 10 bases and V 3 bases, and 6 bases lay outside the gene matches. The germline gives CDR1 LNHDA, CDR2 SQIVND (reference sequence). This CDR3 is 13 amino acids long. CDR3 coding DNA: TGTGCCAGTAGTATTTTGTCAGGGGGAGAGCAGTTCTTC. Protein: CASSILSGGEQFF. Combining the CDR3 with reference TRBV19 and TRBJ2-1 gives the whole variable domain DGGITQSPKYLFRKEGQNVTLSCEQNLNHDAMYWYRQDPGQGLRLIYYSQIVNDFQKGDIAEGYSVSREKKESFPLTVTSAQKNPTAFYLCASSILSGGEQFFGPGTRLTVL.

This clone was counted a single time. The chain combines TRBV5-4 with TRBJ2-7; D remains ambiguous. Germline CDR1 SGHNT, CDR2 YYREEE (reference sequence). The length of the CDR3 is 13 residues. Trimming took off 0 bases at V and 3 bases at J, with 7 bases between the two ends. CDR3 nucleotide sequence: TGTGCCAGCAGCTTGGTAGACAACTACGAGCAGTACTTC. Its translation is CASSLVDNYEQYF.

The chain has TRBV5-1 and TRBJ2-1, with D perhaps matching TRBD1 or TRBD2 (5 bases each). Trimming took off 0 bases at V and 0 bases at J, with 10 bases between the two ends. The germline CDR1 and CDR2 sequences are SGHRS and YFSETQ. There are 16 residues in the CDR3. This chain's CDR3 is CASSLAGPRSYNEQFF. The CDR3 DNA follows: TGCGCCAGCAGCTTGGCGGGACCTCGCTCCTACAATGAGCAGTTCTTC.